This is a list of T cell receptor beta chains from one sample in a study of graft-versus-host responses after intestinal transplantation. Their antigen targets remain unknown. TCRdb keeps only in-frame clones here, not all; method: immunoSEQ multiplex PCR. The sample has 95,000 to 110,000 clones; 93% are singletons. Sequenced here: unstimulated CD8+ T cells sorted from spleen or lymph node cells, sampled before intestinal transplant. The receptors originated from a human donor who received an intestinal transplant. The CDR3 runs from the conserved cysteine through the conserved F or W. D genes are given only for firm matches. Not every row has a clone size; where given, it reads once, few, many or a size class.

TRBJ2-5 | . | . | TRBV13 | TGTGCCAGCAGCTCACCGGGACTCCATGCGGAGACCCAGTACTTC | CASSSPGLHAETQYF
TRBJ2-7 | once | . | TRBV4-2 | TGTGCCAGCAGCCAGGCCGGGACGTACACCTACGAGCAGTACTTC | CASSQAGTYTYEQYF
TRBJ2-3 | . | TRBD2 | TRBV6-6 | TGTGCCAGCATGGTTGAGGGAGGGTTGAGAGATACGCAGTATTTT | CASMVEGGLRDTQYF
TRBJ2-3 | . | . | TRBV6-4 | TGTGCCAGCAGTGACTCGGGGGCCGGGACAGATACGCAGTATTTT | CASSDSGAGTDTQYF
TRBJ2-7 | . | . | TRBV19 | TGTGCCAGTAGTATAGCCCCCAGCTACGAGCAGTACTTC | CASSIAPSYEQYF
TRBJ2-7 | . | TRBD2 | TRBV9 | TGTGCCAGCAGTACCGGACTAGCGCCCTACGAGCAGTACTTC | CASSTGLAPYEQYF
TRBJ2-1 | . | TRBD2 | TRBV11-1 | TGTGCCAGCAGCCCCCTGCGTGGCGGGGGTTTTACTGAGCAGTTCTTC | CASSPLRGGGFTEQFF
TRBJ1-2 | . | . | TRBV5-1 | TGCGCCAGCAGCCTTGAGCCTAGTACGGATTACTATGGCTACACCTTC | CASSLEPSTDYYGYTF
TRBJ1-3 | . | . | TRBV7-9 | TGTGCCAGCAGCTTATTCCAGGGCGCGGGAAACACCATATATTTT | CASSLFQGAGNTIYF
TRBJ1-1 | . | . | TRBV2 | TGTGCCAGCAGTGAAACGAGGGGACCGAGCACTGAAGCTTTCTTT | CASSETRGPSTEAFF
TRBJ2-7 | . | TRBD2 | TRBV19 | TGTGCCAGTAGTATTTTCAGCGGGAGCTCCTACGAGCAGTACTTC | CASSIFSGSSYEQYF
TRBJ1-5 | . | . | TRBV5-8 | TGTGCCAGCAGCTTGGATTTAGGCAATCAGCCCCAGCATTTT | CASSLDLGNQPQHF
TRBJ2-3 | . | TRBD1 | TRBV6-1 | TGTGCCAGCACAGGGGGCTGGGCAGATACGCAGTATTTT | CASTGGWADTQYF
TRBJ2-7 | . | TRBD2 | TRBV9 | TGTGCCAGCAGCGCCAGCGGGGGGGGCTACGAGCAGTACTTC | CASSASGGGYEQYF
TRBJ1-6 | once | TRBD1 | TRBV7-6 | TGTGCCAGCAGCTTAGAGCCCTACGGGACAGGCTATAATTCACCCCTCCACTTT | CASSLEPYGTGYNSPLHF
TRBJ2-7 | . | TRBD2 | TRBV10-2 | TGCGCCAGCAGTGAGTCGGCCGGGACTAGCGGGGCCAAGGCCTCCTACGAGCAGTACTTC | CASSESAGTSGAKASYEQYF
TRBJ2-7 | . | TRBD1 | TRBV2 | TGTGCCAGCCGGGACAGTTACGAGCAGTACTTC | CASRDSYEQYF
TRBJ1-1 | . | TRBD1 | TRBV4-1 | TGCGCCAGCAGCCAAGATCTTAAGCCACAGGGGGCGCGAGACACTGAAGCTTTCTTT | CASSQDLKPQGARDTEAFF
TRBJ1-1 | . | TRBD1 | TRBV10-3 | TGTGCCATCAGTGAGTCGGCAGGGGGGACTGAAGCTTTCTTT | CAISESAGGTEAFF
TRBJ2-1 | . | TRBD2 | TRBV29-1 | TGCAGCGTTGAACCGGGACTAGCGGGGAAGGATGTGGGTGAGCAGTTCTTC | CSVEPGLAGKDVGEQFF
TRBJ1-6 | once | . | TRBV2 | TGTGCCAGCAGTGAAGGAGGGTTCTCCTATAATTCACCCCTCCACTTT | CASSEGGFSYNSPLHF
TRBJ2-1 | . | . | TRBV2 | TGTGCCAGCAGTTACAATTCGATTTCCTACAATGAGCAGTTCTTC | CASSYNSISYNEQFF
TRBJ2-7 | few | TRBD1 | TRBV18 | TGTGCCAGCTCATACCGGGACAGGGGGTTCTACGAGCAGTACTTC | CASSYRDRGFYEQYF
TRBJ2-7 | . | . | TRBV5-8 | TGTGCCAGCAGCTTCAGGGGAGAGTACGAGCAGTACTTC | CASSFRGEYEQYF
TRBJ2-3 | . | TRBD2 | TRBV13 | TGTGCCAGCAGCTTCTTCGCGGGGGGGGTCACAGATACGCAGTATTTT | CASSFFAGGVTDTQYF
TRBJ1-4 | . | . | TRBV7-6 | TGTGCCAGCAGCCGTGGGTTGACTAATGAAAAACTGTTTTTT | CASSRGLTNEKLFF
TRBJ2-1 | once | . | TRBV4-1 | TGCGCCAGCAGCCCGCTAGAAGGAGTATCCTACAATGAGCAGTTCTTC | CASSPLEGVSYNEQFF
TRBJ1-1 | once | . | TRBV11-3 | TGTGCCAGCAGCTTAAGGGCCATTGAAGTGAACACTGAAGCTTTCTTT | CASSLRAIEVNTEAFF
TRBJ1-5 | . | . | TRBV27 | TGTGCCAGCAGTTCCCACAGGTTGCCCAATCAGCCCCAGCATTTT | CASSSHRLPNQPQHF
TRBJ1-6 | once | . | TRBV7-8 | TGTGCCAGCAGCTTGTCAGGGAATCCCAATTCACCCCTCCACTTT | CASSLSGNPNSPLHF
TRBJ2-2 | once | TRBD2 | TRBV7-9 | TGTGCCAGCAGCCCCTGGACTAGCGGGGGGGCACACACCGGGAAGCTGTTTTTT | CASSPWTSGGAHTGKLFF
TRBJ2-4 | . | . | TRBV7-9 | TGTGCCAGCAGCCCGGACGGAGCCAAAAACATTCAGTACTTC | CASSPDGAKNIQYF
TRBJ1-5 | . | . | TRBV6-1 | TGTGCCAGCAGTGAGCTAGATAATAGCAATCAGCCCCAGCATTTT | CASSELDNSNQPQHF
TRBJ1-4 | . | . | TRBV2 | TGTGCCAGCAGTGAAGACCCGGGATTAGAGGTCAGAAATGAAAAACTGTTTTTT | CASSEDPGLEVRNEKLFF
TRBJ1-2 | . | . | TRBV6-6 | TGTGCCAGCAGTGGGGAGGGGGAAGGCTACACCTTC | CASSGEGEGYTF
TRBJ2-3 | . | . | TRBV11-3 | TGTGCCAGCAGCTCCCAATACCCGACAGATACGCAGTATTTT | CASSSQYPTDTQYF
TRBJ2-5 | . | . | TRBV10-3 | TGTGCCATCAGTGAGCGAGGCCAAGAGACCCAGTACTTC | CAISERGQETQYF